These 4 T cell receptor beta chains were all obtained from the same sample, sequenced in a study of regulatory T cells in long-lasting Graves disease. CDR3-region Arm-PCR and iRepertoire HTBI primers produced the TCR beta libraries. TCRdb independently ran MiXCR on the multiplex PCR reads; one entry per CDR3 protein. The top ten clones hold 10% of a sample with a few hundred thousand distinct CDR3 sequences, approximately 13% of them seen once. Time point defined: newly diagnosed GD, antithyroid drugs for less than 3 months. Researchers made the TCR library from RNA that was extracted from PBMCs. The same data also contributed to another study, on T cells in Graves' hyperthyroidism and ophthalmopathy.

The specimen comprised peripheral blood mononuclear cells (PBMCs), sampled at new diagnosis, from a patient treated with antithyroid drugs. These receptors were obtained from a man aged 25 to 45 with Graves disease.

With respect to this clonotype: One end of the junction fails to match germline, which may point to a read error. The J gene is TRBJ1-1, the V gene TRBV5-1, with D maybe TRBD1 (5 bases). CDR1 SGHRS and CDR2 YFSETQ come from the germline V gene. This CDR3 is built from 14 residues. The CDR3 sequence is CASSWGSVSAEAFF. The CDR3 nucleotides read TGTGCCAGCAGCTGGGGCTCTGTTTCTGCTGAAGCTTTCTTT.

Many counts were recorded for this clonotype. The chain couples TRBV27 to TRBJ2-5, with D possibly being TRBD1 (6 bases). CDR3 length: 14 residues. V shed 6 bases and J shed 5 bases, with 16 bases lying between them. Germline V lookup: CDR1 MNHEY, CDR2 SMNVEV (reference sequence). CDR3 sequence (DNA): TGTGCCAGCAGGCCACAGGGTGCTCGGGAGACCCAGTACTTC. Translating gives CASRPQGARETQYF.

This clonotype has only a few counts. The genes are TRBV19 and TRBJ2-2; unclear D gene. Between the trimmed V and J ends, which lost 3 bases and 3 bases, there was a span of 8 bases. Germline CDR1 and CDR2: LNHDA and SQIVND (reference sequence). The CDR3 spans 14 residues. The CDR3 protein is CASSMGGYTGELFF. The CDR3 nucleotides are TGTGCCAGTAGTATGGGTGGTTACACCGGGGAGCTGTTTTTT. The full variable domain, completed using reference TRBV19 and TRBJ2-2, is DGGITQSPKYLFRKEGQNVTLSCEQNLNHDAMYWYRQDPGQGLRLIYYSQIVNDFQKGDIAEGYSVSREKKESFPLTVTSAQKNPTAFYLCASSMGGYTGELFFGEGSRLTVL.

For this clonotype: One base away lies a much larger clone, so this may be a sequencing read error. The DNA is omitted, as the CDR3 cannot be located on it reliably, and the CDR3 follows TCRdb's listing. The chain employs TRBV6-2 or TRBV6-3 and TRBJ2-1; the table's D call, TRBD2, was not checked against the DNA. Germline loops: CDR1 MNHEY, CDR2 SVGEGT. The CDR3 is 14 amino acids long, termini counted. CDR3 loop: CASTLWASGNERFF.